This TCR beta chain was observed in a study of control samples from healthy donors and cancer patients. Method: immunoSEQ multiplex PCR; TCRdb's copy keeps in-frame clones and lacks some. The data hold some 130,000 clones, with under 95% observed a single time. The V and J ends lost 1 base and 0 bases respectively, with 4 bases between them. Germline CDR1 reads MNHNY; CDR2 reads SVGAGI (reference sequence). This CDR3 region has 14 residues. This sequence was found in a man aged 18-30 years in good health. The V and J genes are TRBV6-6 and TRBJ1-5; the D is unclear. Material for sequencing was blood. CDR3 region: CASSYWLSNQPQHF. The CDR3, as DNA: TGTGCCAGCAGTTACTGGCTTAGCAATCAGCCCCAGCATTTT.